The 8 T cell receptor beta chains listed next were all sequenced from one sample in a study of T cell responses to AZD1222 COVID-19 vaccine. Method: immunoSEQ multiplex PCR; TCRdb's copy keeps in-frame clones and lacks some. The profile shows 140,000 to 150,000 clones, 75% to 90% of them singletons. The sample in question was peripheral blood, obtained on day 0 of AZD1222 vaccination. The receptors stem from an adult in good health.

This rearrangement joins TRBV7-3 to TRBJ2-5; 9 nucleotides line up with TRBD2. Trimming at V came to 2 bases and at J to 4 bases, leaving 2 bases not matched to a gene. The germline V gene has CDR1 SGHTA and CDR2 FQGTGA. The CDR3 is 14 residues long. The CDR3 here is CASSLAGGLETQYF. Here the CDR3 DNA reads TGTGCCAGCAGCTTAGCGGGAGGGCTAGAGACCCAGTACTTC. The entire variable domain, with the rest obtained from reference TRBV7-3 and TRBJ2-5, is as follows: GAGVSQTPSNKVTEKGKYVELRCDPISGHTALYWYRQSLGQGPEFLIYFQGTGAADDSGLPNDRFFAVRPEGSVSTLKIQRTERGDSAVYLCASSLAGGLETQYFGPGTRLLVL.

The CDR3 loop reads CASSLLTSSSYNEQFF. In nucleotides, the CDR3 is TGCGCCAGCAGCCTACTCACTTCGAGCTCCTACAATGAGCAGTTCTTC. The V and J genes are TRBV5-1 and TRBJ2-1; D is unresolved. With 4 bases removed from V and 0 bases from J, the gap between germline ends came to 14 bases. There are 16 residues in the CDR3. The germline V gene has CDR1 SGHRS and CDR2 YFSETQ.

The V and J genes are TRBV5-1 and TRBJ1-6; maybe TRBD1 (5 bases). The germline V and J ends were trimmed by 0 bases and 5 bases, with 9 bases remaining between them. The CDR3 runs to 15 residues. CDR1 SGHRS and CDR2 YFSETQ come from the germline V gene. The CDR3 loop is CASSLGQRNNSPLHF. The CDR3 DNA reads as TGCGCCAGCAGCTTGGGACAGCGAAATAATTCACCCCTCCACTTT.

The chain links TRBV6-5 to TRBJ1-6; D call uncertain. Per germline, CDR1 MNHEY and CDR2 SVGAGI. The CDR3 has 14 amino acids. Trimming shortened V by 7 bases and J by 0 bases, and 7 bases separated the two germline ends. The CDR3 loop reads CASIGNSYNSPLHF. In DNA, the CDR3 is TGTGCCAGCATCGGGAACTCCTATAATTCACCCCTCCACTTT.

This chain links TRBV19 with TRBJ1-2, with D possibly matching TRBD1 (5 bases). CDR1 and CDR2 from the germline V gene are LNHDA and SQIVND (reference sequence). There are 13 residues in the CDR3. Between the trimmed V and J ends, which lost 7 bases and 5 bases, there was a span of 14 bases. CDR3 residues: CASNTGLTYGYTF. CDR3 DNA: TGTGCCAGTAATACGGGACTGACATATGGCTACACCTTC.

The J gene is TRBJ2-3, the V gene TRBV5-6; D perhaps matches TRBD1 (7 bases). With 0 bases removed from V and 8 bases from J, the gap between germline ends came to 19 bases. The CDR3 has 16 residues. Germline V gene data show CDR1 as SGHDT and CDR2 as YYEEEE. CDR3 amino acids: CASSLVVVQGRGTQYF. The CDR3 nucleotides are TGTGCCAGCAGCTTGGTTGTGGTACAGGGGCGGGGTACGCAGTATTTT.

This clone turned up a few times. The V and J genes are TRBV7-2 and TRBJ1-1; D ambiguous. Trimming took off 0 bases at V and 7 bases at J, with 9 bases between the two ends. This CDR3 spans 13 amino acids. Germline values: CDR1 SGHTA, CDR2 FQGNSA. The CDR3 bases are TGTGCCAGCAGCTTAGCGGGGTTAATTGAAGCTTTCTTT. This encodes CASSLAGLIEAFF.

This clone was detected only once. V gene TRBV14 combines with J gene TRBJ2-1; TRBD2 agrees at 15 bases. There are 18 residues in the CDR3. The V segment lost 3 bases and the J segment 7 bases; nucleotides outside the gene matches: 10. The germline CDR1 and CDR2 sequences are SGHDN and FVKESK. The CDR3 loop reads CASSHWTSGGGRLNEQFF. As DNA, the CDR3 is TGTGCCAGCAGCCACTGGACTAGCGGGGGGGGACGGCTAAATGAGCAGTTCTTC.